One and the same sample provided the 21 T cell receptor beta chains below, sequenced in a study of blood T cell repertoires in COVID-19. TCRdb's table, derived via immunoSEQ multiplex PCR, lists solely in-frame clones and lacks some. The sample has about 440,000 clones, 88% seen once. Sequenced material: peripheral blood. These receptors were taken from a woman aged 50 to 60 with COVID-19, enrolled during active disease.

The genes are TRBV19 and TRBJ2-2, with 8 bases that match TRBD1. The germline V gene encodes CDR1 LNHDA and CDR2 SQIVND (reference sequence). The CDR3 runs to 14 residues. The ends lost 7 bases at V and 2 bases at J; junction bases unmatched: 3. The CDR3 protein is CASKTGVNTGELFF. DNA for the CDR3: TGTGCCAGTAAGACAGGGGTAAACACCGGGGAGCTGTTTTTT.

V is TRBV5-1 and J is TRBJ2-3; tentatively, D is TRBD1 (6 bases). The germline CDR1 and CDR2 sequences are SGHRS and YFSETQ. V was pared by 4 bases and J by 2 bases, with 17 bases between. CDR3 length: 16 residues. The CDR3 spells CASSQVTGPNTDTQYF. The CDR3 region has the DNA TGCGCCAGCAGCCAGGTGACAGGCCCAAACACAGATACGCAGTATTTT.

This rearrangement joins TRBV19 to TRBJ1-1; D might be TRBD1 (6 bases). Trimming removed 3 bases at V and 0 bases at J, with 17 bases between. In germline, CDR1 is LNHDA, CDR2 SQIVND (reference sequence). The CDR3 is made up of 17 amino acids. The CDR3 DNA is TGTGCCAGTAGTATTCCCTCCCCTACAGGGATGAACACTGAAGCTTTCTTT. This translates into CASSIPSPTGMNTEAFF.

This sequence joins TRBV10-1 and TRBJ1-1, with D maybe TRBD1 (5 bases). CDR3 length equals 14 residues. The V end lost 3 bases, the J end lost 0 bases, and 8 bases lay between the germline ends. Germline V gene sequence: CDR1 WNHNN, CDR2 SYGVQD (reference sequence). The CDR3 DNA sequence: TGCGCCAGCAGTGATGCAGGGATGAACACTGAAGCTTTCTTT. Protein sequence: CASSDAGMNTEAFF.

V is TRBV7-2 and J is TRBJ2-7; 8 positions agree with TRBD1. The CDR3 length is 14 residues. Looked up from germline, CDR1 is SGHTA and CDR2 is FQGNSA. The J segment lost 3 bases and the V segment lost 6 bases, leaving 7 bases of the junction unmatched. Written as DNA, the CDR3 is TGTGCCAGCAGGATCACAGGGGGTATCTACGAGCAGTACTTC. This sequence encodes CASRITGGIYEQYF.

The rearrangement joins TRBV7-9 to TRBJ2-1; perhaps TRBD2 as D (6 bases). Looked up from germline, CDR1 is SEHNR and CDR2 is FQNEAQ (reference sequence). The CDR3 consists of 16 residues. Deletions cut 5 bases from V and 8 bases from J, with 22 bases between. CDR3 amino acids: CASSPSPGPTGDEQFF. In DNA form, the CDR3 reads TGTGCCAGCAGCCCTTCGCCGGGCCCCACGGGGGATGAGCAGTTCTTC.

This chain joins TRBV12-3 or TRBV12-4 and TRBJ1-1; D unresolved. V was pared by 3 bases and J by 8 bases, with 10 bases between. The CDR3 is made up of 12 amino acids. CDR3 in amino acids: CASSFFMLEAFF. The DNA for the CDR3 is TGTGCCAGCAGTTTTTTTATGCTAGAAGCTTTCTTT.

V gene TRBV7-3 combines with J gene TRBJ2-1, with a weak D call TRBD2 (5 bases). V was shortened by 6 bases and J by 9 bases, with 15 bases between the two germline ends. The CDR3 has 13 residues. Germline V gene data show CDR1 as SGHTA and CDR2 as FQGTGA. In DNA form, the CDR3 reads TGTGCCAGCAGTTCGGCGTCGGGGAGTGAGCAGTTCTTC. It translates to CASSSASGSEQFF.

Concerning this clone itself: A much larger clone differs by one base, so this may be a read error. Other DNA sequences of this sample code for an identical CDR3. This chain uses TRBV18 with TRBJ1-2, with TRBD1 identical over 9 bases. J was trimmed by 1 base and V by 3 bases; bases with no gene match: 0. CDR1 is KGHSH, CDR2 LQKENI, per germline. There are 14 residues in the CDR3. CDR3 region: CASSPDRGNYGYTF. In DNA, the CDR3 is TGTGCCAGCTCACCGGACAGGGGTAACTATGGCTACACCTTC.

This chain joins TRBV4-1 and TRBJ1-6; D uncertain. This CDR3 is 16 amino acids long. CDR1 is MGHRA and CDR2 is YSYEKL in the germline V gene. V was shortened by 4 bases and J by 5 bases, with 15 bases between the two germline ends. CDR3 amino acids: CASSPWADLNNSPLHF. The CDR3, as DNA: TGCGCCAGCAGCCCCTGGGCCGATCTCAATAATTCACCCCTCCACTTT.

This clone was detected a few times. The gene calls are TRBV28 and TRBJ1-5; 7 bases match TRBD1. This CDR3 region has 18 residues. The germline V gene encodes CDR1 MDHEN and CDR2 SYDVKM. Losses at the gene ends were 2 bases for V and 1 base for J; bases not matched to a gene: 11. This CDR3 is CASSLIGSGGGSNQPQHF. CDR3 in DNA: TGTGCCAGCAGTTTAATTGGTAGCGGAGGGGGCAGCAATCAGCCCCAGCATTTT.

This chain connects TRBV19 to TRBJ1-1; D may be TRBD1 (5 bases). V was shortened by 6 bases and J by 2 bases, with 19 bases between the two germline ends. The CDR3 totals 16 residues. Germline V gene sequence: CDR1 LNHDA, CDR2 SQIVND (reference sequence). The CDR3 sequence: CASSRGDRVLNTEAFF. The CDR3 DNA follows: TGTGCCAGTAGCCGAGGAGACAGAGTTTTAAACACTGAAGCTTTCTTT.

This clone was observed once. The CDR3 DNA reads as TGTGCCATCAGTGAGTCTCACAAAGCTTTCTTT. Protein product: CAISESHKAFF. The rearrangement joins TRBV10-3 to TRBJ1-1, with no clear D. Germline lookup yields CDR1 ENHRY and CDR2 SYGVKD. V gave up 0 bases and J gave up 9 bases, with 5 bases separating them. The CDR3 is made up of 11 amino acids.

V usage is TRBV12-3 or TRBV12-4 and J usage is TRBJ2-1; D is unclear. V lost 6 bases and J lost 5, with 8 bases in between. The CDR3 consists of 12 residues. CDR3 region: CASSHQNNEQFF. The CDR3 DNA reads as TGTGCCAGCAGCCACCAGAACAATGAGCAGTTCTTC.

This clone has a handful of counts. Other DNA sequences within the sample encode an identical CDR3. The chain combines TRBV18 with TRBJ1-2; D ambiguous. Germline V CDR1 and CDR2: KGHSH, LQKENI. The CDR3 length is 13 residues. V dropped 0 bases and J dropped 7 bases, with 9 bases sitting between them. The CDR3 sequence is CASSPPTRGGYTF. CDR3 nucleotide sequence: TGTGCCAGCTCACCACCCACCCGGGGTGGCTACACCTTC. The full variable domain, its missing parts supplied by reference TRBV18 and TRBJ1-2, is NAGVMQNPRHLVRRRGQEARLRCSPMKGHSHVYWYRQLPEEGLKFMVYLQKENIIDESGMPKERFSAEFPKEGPSILRIQQVVRGDSAAYFCASSPPTRGGYTFGSGTRLTVV.

J is TRBJ2-7 and V is TRBV12-3 or TRBV12-4; 8 bases match TRBD1. V trimming: 6 bases; J trimming: 6 bases; junction bases outside the gene matches: 7. The length of the CDR3 is 13 residues. The CDR3 region has the DNA TGTGCCAGCAGCCAATGGACAGGGACCGAGCAGTACTTC. Translated: CASSQWTGTEQYF.

This chain links TRBV9 with TRBJ2-1, with D perhaps matching TRBD1 (5 bases). The CDR3 consists of 15 residues. Per germline, CDR1 SGDLS and CDR2 YYNGEE. V lost 4 bases, J lost 5 bases, and 16 bases lay in between. This CDR3 reads CASSSPARGNNEQFF. Written as DNA, the CDR3 is TGTGCCAGCAGCTCCCCCGCTAGGGGCAACAATGAGCAGTTCTTC.

The chain combines TRBV27 with TRBJ2-7; D perhaps matches TRBD1 (6 bases). The CDR3 has 13 residues. The germline gives CDR1 MNHEY, CDR2 SMNVEV (reference sequence). V lost 4 bases, J lost 7 bases, and 14 bases lay in between. CDR3 residues: CASSSDSRVEQYF. CDR3 bases: TGTGCCAGCAGTTCGGACAGCCGCGTTGAGCAGTACTTC.

The V call is TRBV19, the J call TRBJ1-3; a weak D match, TRBD1 (6 bases). Germline-derived CDR1 and CDR2 are LNHDA and SQIVND (reference sequence). The CDR3 has 14 residues. Trimming shortened V by 7 bases and J by 4 bases, and 14 bases separated the two germline ends. CDR3 loop: CASTETGTGNTIYF. As DNA, the CDR3 is TGTGCCAGTACCGAAACAGGGACGGGAAACACCATATATTTT.

This rearrangement joins TRBV9 to TRBJ1-4, with 7 bases aligning to TRBD1. The length of the CDR3 is 15 residues. Losses at the gene ends were 4 bases for V and 7 bases for J; bases not matched to a gene: 10. In germline, CDR1 is SGDLS, CDR2 YYNGEE. CDR3 loop: CASSSSGTVGEKLFF. The DNA of the CDR3 is TGTGCCAGCAGCTCCTCCGGGACAGTTGGTGAAAAACTGTTTTTT.

In DNA, the CDR3 is TGTGCCAGCAGCCCCAATCGGGGGGGCAGCGGTCAGCCCCAGCATTTT. Its translation is CASSPNRGGSGQPQHF. The chain has TRBV5-6 and TRBJ1-5; tentative D call: TRBD1 (6 bases). CDR3 length: 16 amino acids. Germline CDR1 SGHDT, CDR2 YYEEEE. The germline V and J ends were trimmed by 4 bases and 6 bases, with 20 bases remaining between them.